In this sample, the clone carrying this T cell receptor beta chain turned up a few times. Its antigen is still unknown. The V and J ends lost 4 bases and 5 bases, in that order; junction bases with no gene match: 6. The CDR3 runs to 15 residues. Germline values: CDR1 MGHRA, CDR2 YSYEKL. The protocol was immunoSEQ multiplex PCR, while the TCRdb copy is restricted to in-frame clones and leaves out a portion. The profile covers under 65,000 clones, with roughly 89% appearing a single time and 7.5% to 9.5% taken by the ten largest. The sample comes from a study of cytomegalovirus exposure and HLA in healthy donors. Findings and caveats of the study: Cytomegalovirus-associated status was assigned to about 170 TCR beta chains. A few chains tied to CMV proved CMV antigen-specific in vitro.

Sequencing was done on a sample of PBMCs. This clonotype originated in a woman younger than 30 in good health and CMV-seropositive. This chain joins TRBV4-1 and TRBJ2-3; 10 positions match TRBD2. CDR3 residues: CASSPQRGGQDTQYF. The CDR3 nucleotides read TGCGCCAGCAGCCCCCAGCGGGGGGGCCAAGATACGCAGTATTTT.